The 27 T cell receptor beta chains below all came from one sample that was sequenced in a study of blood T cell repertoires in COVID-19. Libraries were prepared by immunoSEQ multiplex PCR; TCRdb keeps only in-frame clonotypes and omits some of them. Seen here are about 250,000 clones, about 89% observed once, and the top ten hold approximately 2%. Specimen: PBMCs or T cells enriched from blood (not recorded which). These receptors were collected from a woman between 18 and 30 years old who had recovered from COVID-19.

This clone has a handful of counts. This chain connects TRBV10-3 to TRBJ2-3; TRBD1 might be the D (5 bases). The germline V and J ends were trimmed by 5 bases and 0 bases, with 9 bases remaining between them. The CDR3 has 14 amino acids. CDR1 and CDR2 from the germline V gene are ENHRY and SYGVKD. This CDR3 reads CAISPTASTDTQYF. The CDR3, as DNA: TGTGCCATCAGTCCGACAGCTAGCACAGATACGCAGTATTTT.

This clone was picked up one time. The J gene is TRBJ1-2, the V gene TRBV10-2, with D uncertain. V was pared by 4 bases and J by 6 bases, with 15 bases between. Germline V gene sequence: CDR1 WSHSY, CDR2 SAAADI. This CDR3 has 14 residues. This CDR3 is CASSVDQARNGYTF. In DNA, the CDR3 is TGCGCCAGCAGTGTCGACCAAGCGAGGAATGGCTACACCTTC.

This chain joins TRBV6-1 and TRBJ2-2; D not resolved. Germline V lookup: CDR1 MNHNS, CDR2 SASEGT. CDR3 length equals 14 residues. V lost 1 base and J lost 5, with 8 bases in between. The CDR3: CASSEVIQTGELFF. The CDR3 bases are TGTGCCAGCAGTGAAGTCATCCAAACCGGGGAGCTGTTTTTT.

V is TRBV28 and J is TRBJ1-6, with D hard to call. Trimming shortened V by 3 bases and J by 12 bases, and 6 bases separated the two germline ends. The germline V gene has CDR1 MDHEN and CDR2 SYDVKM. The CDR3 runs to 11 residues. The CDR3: CASSFRQPLHF. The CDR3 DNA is TGTGCCAGCAGTTTTCGACAACCCCTCCACTTT. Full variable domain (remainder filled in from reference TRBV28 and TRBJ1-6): DVKVTQSSRYLVKRTGEKVFLECVQDMDHENMFWYRQDPGLGLRLIYFSYDVKMKEKGDIPEGYSVSREKKERFSLILESASTNQTSMYLCASSFRQPLHFGNGTRLTVT.

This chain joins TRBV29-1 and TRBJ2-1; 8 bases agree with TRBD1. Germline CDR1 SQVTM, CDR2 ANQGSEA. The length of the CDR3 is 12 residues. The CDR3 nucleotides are TGCAGTGTGCCCAGGGGGCAGAATGAGCAGTTCTTC. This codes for CSVPRGQNEQFF.

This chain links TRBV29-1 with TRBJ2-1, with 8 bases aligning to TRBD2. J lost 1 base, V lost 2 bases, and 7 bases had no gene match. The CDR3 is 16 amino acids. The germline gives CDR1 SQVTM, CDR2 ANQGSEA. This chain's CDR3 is CSVERSGRGSYNEQFF. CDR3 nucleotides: TGCAGCGTTGAACGGAGCGGGAGAGGATCCTACAATGAGCAGTTCTTC.

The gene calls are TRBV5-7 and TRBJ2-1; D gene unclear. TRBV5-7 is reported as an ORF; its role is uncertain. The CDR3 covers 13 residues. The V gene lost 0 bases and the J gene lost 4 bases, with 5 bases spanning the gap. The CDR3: CASSLVTYNEQFF. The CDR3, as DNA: TGTGCCAGCAGCTTGGTCACATACAATGAGCAGTTCTTC.

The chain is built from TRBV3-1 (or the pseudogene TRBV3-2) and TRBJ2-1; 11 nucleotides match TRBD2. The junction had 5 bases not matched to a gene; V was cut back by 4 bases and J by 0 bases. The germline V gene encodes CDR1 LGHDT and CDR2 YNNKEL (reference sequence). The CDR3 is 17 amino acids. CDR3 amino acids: CASSPGLAVSSYNEQFF. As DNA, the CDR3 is TGTGCCAGCAGCCCGGGACTAGCGGTTAGCTCCTACAATGAGCAGTTCTTC.

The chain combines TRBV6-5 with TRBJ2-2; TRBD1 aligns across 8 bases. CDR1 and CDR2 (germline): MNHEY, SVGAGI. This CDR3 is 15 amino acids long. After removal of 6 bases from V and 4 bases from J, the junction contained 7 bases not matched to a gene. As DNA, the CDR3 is TGTGCCAGCAGCCTGGGGACAGGAGTCACCGGGGAGCTGTTTTTT. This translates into CASSLGTGVTGELFF.

CDR3 coding DNA: TGTGCCAGCAGCTTATACGGCGAGCAGTACTTC. Encoded protein: CASSLYGEQYF. The chain combines TRBV7-2 with TRBJ2-7; D remains ambiguous. There are 11 residues in the CDR3. V was shortened by 2 bases and J by 6 bases, with 5 bases between the two germline ends. Germline CDR1 reads SGHTA; CDR2 reads FQGNSA.

For the CDR3, the DNA is TGCAGCGTCCAGGGGCGTTCGAACACTGAAGCTTTCTTT. It translates to CSVQGRSNTEAFF. The chain combines TRBV29-1 with TRBJ1-1; a weak D match, TRBD1 (6 bases). V lost 6 bases, J lost 1 base, and 12 bases lay in between. The CDR3 sequence is 13 residues long. Germline V gives CDR1 SQVTM, CDR2 ANQGSEA.

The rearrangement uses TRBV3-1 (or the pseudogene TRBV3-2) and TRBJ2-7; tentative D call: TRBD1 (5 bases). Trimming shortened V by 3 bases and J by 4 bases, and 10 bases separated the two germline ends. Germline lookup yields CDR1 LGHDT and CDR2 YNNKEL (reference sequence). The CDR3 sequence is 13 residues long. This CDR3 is CASSHRTTYEQYF. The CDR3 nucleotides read TGTGCCAGCAGCCATCGGACAACTTACGAGCAGTACTTC.

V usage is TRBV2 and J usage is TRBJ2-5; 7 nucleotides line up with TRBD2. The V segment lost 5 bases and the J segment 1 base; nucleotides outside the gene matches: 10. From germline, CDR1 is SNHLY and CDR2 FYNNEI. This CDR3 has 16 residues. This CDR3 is CASSPLGSSGQETQYF. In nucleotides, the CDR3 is TGTGCCAGCAGTCCTCTGGGGTCTAGCGGCCAAGAGACCCAGTACTTC.

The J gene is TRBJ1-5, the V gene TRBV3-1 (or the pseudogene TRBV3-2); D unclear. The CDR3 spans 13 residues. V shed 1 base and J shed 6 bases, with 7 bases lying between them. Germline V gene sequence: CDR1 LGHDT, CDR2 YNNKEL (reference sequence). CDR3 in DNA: TGTGCCAGCAGCCAAGTGGGCGTTCAGCCCCAGCATTTT. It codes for CASSQVGVQPQHF.

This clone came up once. CDR3 sequence: CASSPMRATDTQYF. The CDR3, as DNA: TGTGCCAGCAGCCCAATGAGGGCTACAGATACGCAGTATTTT. V usage is TRBV7-3 and J usage is TRBJ2-3; TRBD2 is a possible D gene (5 bases). The CDR3 runs 14 residues. V lost 5 bases, J lost 3 bases, and 12 bases lay in between. Germline CDR1 SGHTA, CDR2 FQGTGA.

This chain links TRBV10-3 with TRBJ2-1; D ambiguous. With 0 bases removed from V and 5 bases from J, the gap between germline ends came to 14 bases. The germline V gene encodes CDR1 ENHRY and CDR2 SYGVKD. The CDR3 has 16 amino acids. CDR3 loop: CAISESISVSNNEQFF. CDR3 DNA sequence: TGTGCCATCAGTGAGTCGATCTCGGTTTCCAACAATGAGCAGTTCTTC.

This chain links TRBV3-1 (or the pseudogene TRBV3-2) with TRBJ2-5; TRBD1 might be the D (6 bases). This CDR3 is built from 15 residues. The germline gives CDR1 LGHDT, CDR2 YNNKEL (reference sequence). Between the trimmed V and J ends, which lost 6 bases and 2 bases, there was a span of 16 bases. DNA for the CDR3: TGTGCCAGCAGGGAAAATGGACAGCTACAAGAGACCCAGTACTTC. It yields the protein CASRENGQLQETQYF.

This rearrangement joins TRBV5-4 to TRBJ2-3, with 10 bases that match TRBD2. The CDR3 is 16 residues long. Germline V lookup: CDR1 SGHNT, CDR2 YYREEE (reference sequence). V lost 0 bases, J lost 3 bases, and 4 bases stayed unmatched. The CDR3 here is CASSLAIAGGTDTQYF. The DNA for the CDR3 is TGTGCCAGCAGCTTGGCCATAGCGGGAGGAACAGATACGCAGTATTTT.

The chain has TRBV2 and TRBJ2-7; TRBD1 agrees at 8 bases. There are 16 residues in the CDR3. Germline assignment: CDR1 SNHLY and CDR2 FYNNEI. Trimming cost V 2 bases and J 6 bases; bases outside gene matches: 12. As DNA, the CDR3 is TGTGCCAGCAGTGAACCCGGACAGGGCTTGAGGAGCGAGCAGTACTTC. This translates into CASSEPGQGLRSEQYF.

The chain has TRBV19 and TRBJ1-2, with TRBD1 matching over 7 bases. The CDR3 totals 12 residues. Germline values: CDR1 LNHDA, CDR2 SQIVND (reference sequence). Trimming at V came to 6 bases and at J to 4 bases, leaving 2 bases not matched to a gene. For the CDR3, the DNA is TGTGCCAGTAGGGGGACAGTCTATGGCTACACCTTC. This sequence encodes CASRGTVYGYTF.

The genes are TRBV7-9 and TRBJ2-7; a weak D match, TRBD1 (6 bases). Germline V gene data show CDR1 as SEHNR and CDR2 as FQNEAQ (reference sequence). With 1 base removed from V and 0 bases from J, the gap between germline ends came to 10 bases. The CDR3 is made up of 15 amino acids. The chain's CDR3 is CASSLEEQGSYEQYF. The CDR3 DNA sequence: TGTGCCAGCAGCTTAGAGGAACAGGGCTCCTACGAGCAGTACTTC.

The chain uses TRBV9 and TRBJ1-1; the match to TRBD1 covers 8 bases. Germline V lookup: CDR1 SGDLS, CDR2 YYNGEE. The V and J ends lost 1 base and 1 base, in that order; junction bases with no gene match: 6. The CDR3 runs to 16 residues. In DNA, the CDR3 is TGTGCCAGCAGCGTAATGGCAGGGGGCTCGAACACTGAAGCTTTCTTT. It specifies CASSVMAGGSNTEAFF.

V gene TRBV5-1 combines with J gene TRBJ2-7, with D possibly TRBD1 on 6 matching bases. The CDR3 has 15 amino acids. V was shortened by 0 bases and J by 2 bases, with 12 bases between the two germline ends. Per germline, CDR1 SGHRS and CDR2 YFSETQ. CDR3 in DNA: TGCGCCAGCAGCTTGGCCCGGGCAGGGGCCTACGAGCAGTACTTC. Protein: CASSLARAGAYEQYF.

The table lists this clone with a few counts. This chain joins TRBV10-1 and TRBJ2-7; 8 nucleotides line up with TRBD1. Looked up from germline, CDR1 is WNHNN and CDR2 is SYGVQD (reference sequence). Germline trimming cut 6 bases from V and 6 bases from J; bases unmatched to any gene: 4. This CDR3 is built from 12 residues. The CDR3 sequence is CASSRGPGEQYF. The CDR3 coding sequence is TGCGCCAGCAGCAGGGGGCCAGGCGAGCAGTACTTC.

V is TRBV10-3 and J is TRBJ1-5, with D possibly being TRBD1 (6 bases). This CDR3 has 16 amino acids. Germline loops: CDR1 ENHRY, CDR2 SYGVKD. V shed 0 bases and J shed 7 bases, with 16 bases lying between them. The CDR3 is CAISESTLGRGQPQHF. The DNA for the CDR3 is TGTGCCATCAGTGAGTCGACTTTGGGCAGGGGCCAGCCCCAGCATTTT.

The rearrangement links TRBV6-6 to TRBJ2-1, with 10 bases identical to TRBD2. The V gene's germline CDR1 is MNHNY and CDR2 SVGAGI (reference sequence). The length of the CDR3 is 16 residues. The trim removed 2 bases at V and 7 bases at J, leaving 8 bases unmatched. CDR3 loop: CASSYGVASGSNEQFF. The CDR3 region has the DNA TGTGCCAGCAGTTACGGGGTAGCTAGCGGGAGTAATGAGCAGTTCTTC.

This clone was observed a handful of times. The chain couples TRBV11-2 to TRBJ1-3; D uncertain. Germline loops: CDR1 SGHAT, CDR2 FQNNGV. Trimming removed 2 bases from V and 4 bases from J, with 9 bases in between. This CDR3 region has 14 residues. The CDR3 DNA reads TGTGCCAGCAGCTTACTTCTTCGGGGAAACACCATATATTTT. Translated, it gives CASSLLLRGNTIYF.